This T cell receptor (beta chain) was recovered during a study of Ad26.COV2.S vaccination and SARS-CoV-2 variants. The length of the CDR3 is 15 residues. Deletions cut 3 bases from V and 0 bases from J, with 9 bases between. The germline V gene has CDR1 SEHNR and CDR2 FQNEAQ (reference sequence). Using immunoSEQ multiplex PCR, the repertoire was profiled, and TCRdb retains in-frame clones only, with some absent. Of about 350,000 clones in the sample, 75% to 90% were seen once. The treatment here: over 15 received Ad26.COV2.S at low or high dose, single or two shots; about 5 received placebo; per-sample allocation not given. Sampling happened 63 days after the first vaccine or placebo injection. The donor's status was that of an adult aged 18-55 years in Boston.

This clonotype originated in a person between 18 and 65 years old who received the Ad26.COV2.S COVID-19 vaccine or a placebo. The sequencing here drew on peripheral blood, taken in a trial of Ad26.COV2.S vaccine versus placebo. The chain joins TRBV7-9 to TRBJ1-3, with D hard to call. The DNA for the CDR3 is TGTGCCAGCAGCTTTTCCAGCCGCTCTGGAAACACCATATATTTT. Amino acid sequence: CASSFSSRSGNTIYF. Supplemented by reference TRBV7-9 and TRBJ1-3, the full variable domain reads DTGVSQNPRHKITKRGQNVTFRCDPISEHNRLYWYRQTLGQGPEFLTYFQNEAQLEKSRLLSDRFSAERPKGSFSTLEIQRTEQGDSAMYLCASSFSSRSGNTIYFGEGSWLTVV.